Listed here is a single T cell receptor beta chain. This receptor's antigen is unknown. Base qualities are not recorded, but no much larger clone differs from it by a single base. The immunoSEQ Assay was used to sequence TCRbeta CDR3 regions. After extraction, genomic DNA underwent amplification by bias-controlled multiplex PCR, followed by high-throughput sequencing. For the original study's pipeline: Collapsing and filtering of sequences were performed to quantify the absolute abundance of each unique TCRbeta CDR3 region. T cell fraction was estimated by normalizing TCRbeta template counts to usable DNA, which was measured by amplifying reference genes present in all nucleated cells. Repertoire TCRs were annotated as SARS-CoV-2-specific when V gene, CDR3 amino acid sequence and J gene were exactly matched to a known reactive TCR set. The reference SARS-CoV-2 TCR set was obtained from MIRA and was filtered for enrichment in COVID-19-positive ImmuneCODE repertoires, whereby public or cross-reactive TCRs were removed. Using the MIRA antigens, annotated TCRs were further analysed by specific ORF or by position within an ORF. Breadth was defined as annotated unique rearrangements over total unique productive rearrangements; depth was the summed frequency of those rearrangements. Group comparisons of TCR breadth used two-sided Wilcoxon rank-sum tests. TCRdb retrieved this table from immuneACCESS and kept in-frame rearrangements only. Not all clones are present; in checked studies, unresolved V genes account for under half, and no reason is known for the remainder. That table gives V, J and clone size, and the DNA gave D and trimming. Counted in this sample were about 400,000 clones; approximately 87% of them appeared once. The top ten hold about 3.5% of the sample.

The sample's treatment or condition, from its label and the paper: roughly 20 received Ad26.COV2.S at low or high dose, single or two shots; several received placebo; per-sample allocation not given. For vaccine and placebo recipients, the sequenced repertoires came from samples collected on day 63 after the first injection. Between 29 July and 7 August 2020, Cohort 1b enrolled some 25 adults aged 18-55 years at one site in Boston, USA. As a vaccine, Ad26.COV2.S was a replication-incompetent adenovirus type 26 vector that expressed a prefusion-stabilized SARS-CoV-2 spike protein derived from the original Wuhan strain. The record originates from a study of Ad26.COV2.S vaccination and SARS-CoV-2 variants (dated by TCRdb to about 2021). Study-level background: Donors in the vaccine arm were drawn from COV1001, a phase I-IIa trial of Ad26.COV2.S in healthy adults that was multicentre, randomized, double-blind and placebo-controlled. Trial participants were randomized into five groups of five, in which low-dose or high-dose Ad26.COV2.S was given once or twice, or placebo was given on both occasions. Investigators did not know the trial group allocation while performing experiments and assessing outcomes. Ad26.COV2.S was administered intramuscularly at 5 x 10^10 or 1 x 10^11 viral particles, either as a single shot or as two shots given 56 days apart. The specificity and breadth of SARS-CoV-2-reactive T cell receptors after Ad26.COV2.S vaccination were assessed by TCRbeta repertoire sequencing. The TCR-sequenced set comprised about 32 samples: some 20 Ad26.COV2.S vaccine recipients, 5 placebo recipients and 8 SARS-CoV-2 convalescent individuals. What the authors observed across the whole study: Substantial breadth of spike-specific CD8+ and CD4+ T cell responses was reported after vaccination. The study was not powered to compare responses between vaccine doses or regimens. Non-spike TCR breadth was comparable between vaccine and placebo recipients, consistent with the vaccine containing only spike. Spike-specific TCR breadth was higher in Ad26.COV2.S recipients than in placebo recipients (P = 0.0014). The authors noted that the TCR breadth and depth analyses may have underestimated total T cell responses.

The sample here was peripheral blood, taken in a trial of Ad26.COV2.S vaccine versus placebo. This clonotype originated in a person aged 18-60 years who received the Ad26.COV2.S COVID-19 vaccine or a placebo.

The DNA sequence is as follows: TGTGCCAGCAGTCCCCAGACTGAAAAAGCTTTCTTT. The resulting protein is CASSPQTEKAFF. The chain was built from TRBV28 and TRBJ1-1; too little of a D gene remains to name it. CDR1 and CDR2, per the germline V gene, are MDHEN and SYDVKM. V loses 5 bases, J loses 9 bases, and the germline ends lie 13 bases apart. The CDR3 sequence holds 12 residues, the cysteine and phenylalanine included. Just CDR3 DNA is preserved here, 36 bases in frame from base 1.